The clone carrying this T cell receptor (beta chain) occurred a few times. With 6 bases clipped from V and 5 bases from J, the junction kept 8 bases outside the gene matches. The CDR3 runs 15 residues. Germline CDR1 MNHEY, CDR2 SVGAGI. The sample originates from a study of beta chain features in type 1 diabetes. Isolated RNA was reverse transcribed in full, so expressed TCRB transcripts were sequenced. TCRdb's copy holds only in-frame clones and misses some; the assay was immunoSEQ multiplex PCR. The sample yields 150,000 to 190,000 clones, roughly 8% seen once. The material sequenced was central memory CD4+ T cells from blood. The clonotype originates from a man younger than 35 in good health. The chain links TRBV6-5 to TRBJ2-1, with 9 bases matching TRBD2. The DNA for the CDR3 is TGTGCCAGCAGCGTGACTAGCGGCCCTCACAATGAGCAGTTCTTC. It specifies CASSVTSGPHNEQFF.